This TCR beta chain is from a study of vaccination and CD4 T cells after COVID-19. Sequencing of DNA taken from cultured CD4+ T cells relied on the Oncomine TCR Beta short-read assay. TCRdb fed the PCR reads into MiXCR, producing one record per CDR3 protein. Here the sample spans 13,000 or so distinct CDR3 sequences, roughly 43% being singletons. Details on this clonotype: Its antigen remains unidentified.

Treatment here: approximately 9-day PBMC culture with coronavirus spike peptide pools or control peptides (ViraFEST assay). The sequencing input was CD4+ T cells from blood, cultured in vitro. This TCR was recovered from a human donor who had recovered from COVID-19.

The CDR3 DNA is TGTGCCAGTAGTAGGTCCAGCGGGGGGTACAATGAGCAGTTCTTC. This codes for CASSRSSGGYNEQFF. The genes are TRBV19 and TRBJ2-1, with TRBD2 matching over 9 bases. Germline V gene lookup returns CDR1 LNHDA and CDR2 SQIVND (reference sequence). CDR3 length: 15 amino acids. The V segment lost 4 bases and the J segment 4 bases; nucleotides outside the gene matches: 5.